This T cell receptor (beta chain) was recovered during a study of cytomegalovirus exposure and HLA in healthy donors. CDR1 is SGHAT and CDR2 is FQNNGV in the germline V gene. The CDR3 sequence is 16 residues long. With 5 bases removed from V and 0 bases from J, the gap between germline ends came to 13 bases. Worth noting for this clone: Its antigen is as yet unknown.

TCRdb's copy holds only in-frame clones and misses some; the assay was immunoSEQ multiplex PCR. The table includes roughly 120,000 clones, about nine tenths detected once. Notes on the study in general: Most TCRs appeared rarely, but some public TCRs recurred in many donors. TCR clusters originating in the first cohort tended to co-occur in the roughly 120 validation repertoires, according to a later analysis. For cytomegalovirus status, the classifier reportedly gave diagnoses with high specificity and sensitivity.

From the roughly 120-subject validation cohort, which was separate from the approximately 720-subject first cohort, the donors were drawn. Sequenced sample: PBMCs. This clonotype originated in a man between 18 and 35 years old in good health and CMV-seronegative. The genes are TRBV11-2 and TRBJ1-4; D is undetermined. The CDR3 spells CASSRGGGATNEKLFF. CDR3 DNA: TGTGCCAGCAGCCGAGGCGGCGGGGCAACTAATGAAAAACTGTTTTTT.